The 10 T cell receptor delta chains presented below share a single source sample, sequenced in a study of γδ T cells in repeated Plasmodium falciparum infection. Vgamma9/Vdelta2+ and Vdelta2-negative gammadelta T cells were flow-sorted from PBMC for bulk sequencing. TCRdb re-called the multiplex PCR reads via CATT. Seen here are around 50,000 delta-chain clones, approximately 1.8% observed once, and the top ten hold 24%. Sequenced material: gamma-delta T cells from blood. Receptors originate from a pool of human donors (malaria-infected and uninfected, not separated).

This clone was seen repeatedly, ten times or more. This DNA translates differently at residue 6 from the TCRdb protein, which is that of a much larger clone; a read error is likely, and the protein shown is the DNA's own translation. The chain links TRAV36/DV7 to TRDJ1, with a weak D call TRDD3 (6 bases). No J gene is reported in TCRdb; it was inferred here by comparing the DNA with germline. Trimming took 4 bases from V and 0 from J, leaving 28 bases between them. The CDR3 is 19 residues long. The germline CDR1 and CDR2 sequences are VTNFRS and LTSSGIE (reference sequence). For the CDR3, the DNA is TGTGCTGTGCTTGCCTCACGATGGGGATCGCCGACCTACACCGATAAACTCATCTTT. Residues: CAVLASRWGSPTYTDKLIF.

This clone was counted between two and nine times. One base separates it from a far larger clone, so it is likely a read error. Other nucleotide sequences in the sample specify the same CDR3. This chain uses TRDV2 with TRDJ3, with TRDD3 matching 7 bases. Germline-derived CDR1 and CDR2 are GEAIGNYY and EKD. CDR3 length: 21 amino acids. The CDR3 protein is CACDTSMGTGVGPWDTRQMFF. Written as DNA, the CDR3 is TGTGCCTGTGACACCTCCATGGGCACTGGGGTCGGCCCCTGGGACACCCGACAGATGTTCTTC.

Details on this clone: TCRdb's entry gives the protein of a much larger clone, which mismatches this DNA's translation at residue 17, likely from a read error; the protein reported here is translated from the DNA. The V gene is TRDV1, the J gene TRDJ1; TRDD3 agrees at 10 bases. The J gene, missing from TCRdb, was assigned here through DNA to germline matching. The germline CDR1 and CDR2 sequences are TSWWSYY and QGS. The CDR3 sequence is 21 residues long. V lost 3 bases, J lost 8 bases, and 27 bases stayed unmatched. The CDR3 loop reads CALGESDPAHWGILWGRKLIF. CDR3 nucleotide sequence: TGTGCTCTTGGGGAGTCCGACCCCGCACACTGGGGGATCCTCTGGGGAAGGAAACTCATCTTT.

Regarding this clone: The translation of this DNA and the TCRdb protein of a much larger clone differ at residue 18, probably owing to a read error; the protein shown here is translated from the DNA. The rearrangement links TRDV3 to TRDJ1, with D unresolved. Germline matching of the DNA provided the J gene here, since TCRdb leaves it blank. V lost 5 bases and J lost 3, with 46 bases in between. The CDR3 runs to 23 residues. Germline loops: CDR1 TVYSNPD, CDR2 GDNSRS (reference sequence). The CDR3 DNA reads TGTGCCAGACGAGAACTGCAGCCTTACCCCATCCCCCTCAAAGCCCCGTACGCCGATAAACTCATCTTT. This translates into CARRELQPYPIPLKAPYADKLIF.

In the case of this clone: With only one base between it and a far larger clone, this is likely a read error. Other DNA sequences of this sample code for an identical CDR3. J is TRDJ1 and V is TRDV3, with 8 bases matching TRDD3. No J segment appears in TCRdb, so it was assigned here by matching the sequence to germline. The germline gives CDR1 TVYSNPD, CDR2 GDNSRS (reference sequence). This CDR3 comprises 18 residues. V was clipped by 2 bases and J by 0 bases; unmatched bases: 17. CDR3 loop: CAFGNTGGYLLYTDKLIF. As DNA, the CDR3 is TGTGCCTTTGGGAATACTGGGGGGTACCTCCTGTACACCGATAAACTCATCTTT.

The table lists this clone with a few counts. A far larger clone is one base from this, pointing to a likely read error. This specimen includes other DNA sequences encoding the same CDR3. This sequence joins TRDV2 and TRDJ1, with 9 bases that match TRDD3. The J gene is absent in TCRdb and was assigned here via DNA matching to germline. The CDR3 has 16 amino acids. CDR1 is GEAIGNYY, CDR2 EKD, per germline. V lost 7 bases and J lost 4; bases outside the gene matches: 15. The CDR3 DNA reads TGTGCCTGCCTGGGGGATCCCCGGTCGGAAGGCGATAAACTCATCTTT. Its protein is CACLGDPRSEGDKLIF.

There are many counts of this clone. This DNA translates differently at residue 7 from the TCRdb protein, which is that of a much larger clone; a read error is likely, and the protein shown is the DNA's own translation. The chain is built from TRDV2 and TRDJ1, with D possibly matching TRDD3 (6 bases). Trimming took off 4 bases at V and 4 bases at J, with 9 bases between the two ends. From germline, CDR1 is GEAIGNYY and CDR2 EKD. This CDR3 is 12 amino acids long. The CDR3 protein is CACEGYLDKLIF. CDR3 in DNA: TGTGCCTGTGAGGGATATCTCGATAAACTCATCTTT.

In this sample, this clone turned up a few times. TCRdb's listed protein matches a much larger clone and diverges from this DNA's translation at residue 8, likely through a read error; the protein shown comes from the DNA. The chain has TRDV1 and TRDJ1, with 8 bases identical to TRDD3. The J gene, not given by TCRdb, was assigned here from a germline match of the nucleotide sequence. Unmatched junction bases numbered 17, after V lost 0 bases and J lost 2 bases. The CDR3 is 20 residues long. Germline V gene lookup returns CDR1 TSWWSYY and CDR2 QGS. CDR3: CALGELGGPSNWGWTDKLIF. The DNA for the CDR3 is TGTGCTCTTGGGGAACTAGGAGGGCCTTCCAACTGGGGGTGGACCGATAAACTCATCTTT.

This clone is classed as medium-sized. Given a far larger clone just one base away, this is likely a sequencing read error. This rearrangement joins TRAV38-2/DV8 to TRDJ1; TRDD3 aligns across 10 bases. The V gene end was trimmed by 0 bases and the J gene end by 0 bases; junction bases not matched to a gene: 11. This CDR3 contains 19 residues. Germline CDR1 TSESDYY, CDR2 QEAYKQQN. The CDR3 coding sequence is TGTGCTTATAGGAGCGCGAGCCTACTGGGGGATCTCCACACCGATAAACTCATCTTT. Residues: CAYRSASLLGDLHTDKLIF.

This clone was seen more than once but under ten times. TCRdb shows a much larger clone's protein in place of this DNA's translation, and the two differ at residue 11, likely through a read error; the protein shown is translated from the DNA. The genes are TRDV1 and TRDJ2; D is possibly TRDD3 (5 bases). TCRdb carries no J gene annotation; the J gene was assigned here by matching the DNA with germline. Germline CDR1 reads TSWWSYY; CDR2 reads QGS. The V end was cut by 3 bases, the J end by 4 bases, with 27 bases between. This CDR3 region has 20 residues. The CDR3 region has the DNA TGTGCTCTTGGGGAGACCTTAACCAGTACTGTGGGATTAAGGACAGCACAACTCTTCTTT. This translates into CALGETLTSTVGLRTAQLFF.